This T cell receptor beta chain was sequenced during a study of lung T cells in sarcoidosis with Löfgren's syndrome. Study observations and caveats: Versus controls, Löfgren's syndrome patients reportedly showed TRAV12-1 and TRBV2 as most expanded. Shared TRAV12-1 and TRBV2 CDR3 motifs across Löfgren's syndrome patients reportedly suggested public CD4+ TCRs.

This clonotype is medium-sized within its sample. The target antigen is unknown. Germline V gene sequence: CDR1 MNHEY, CDR2 SMNVEV (reference sequence). V gave up 6 bases and J gave up 4 bases, with 19 bases separating them. This CDR3 contains 15 residues. TCRdb re-derived calls from the reads in MiXCR, one entry per CDR3 protein. The table shows about 19,000 distinct CDR3 sequences, with around 23% occurring only once. The rearrangement joins TRBV27 to TRBJ2-7, with D possibly being TRBD2 (6 bases). This TCR was sampled from a human donor with sarcoidosis (Löfgren's syndrome or another form), or a control subject (not recorded which). Sequencing used CD4+ T cells from bronchoalveolar lavage. CDR3 in DNA: TGTGCCAGCAGCCGAGGAGGGCTAGGGTTATACGAGCAGTACTTC. Its protein is CASSRGGLGLYEQYF.